This note documents a single T cell receptor beta chain sequence. This specimen comes from a study of T cell changes during pregnancy in multiple sclerosis. The V gene end was trimmed by 5 bases and the J gene end by 5 bases; junction bases not matched to a gene: 6. The CDR3 loop spans 14 amino acids. Per the germline V gene, CDR1 is MNHEY and CDR2 is SVGAGI. The protocol was immunoSEQ multiplex PCR, while the TCRdb copy is restricted to in-frame clones and leaves out a portion. Among 98,000 or so clones, 85% to 95% were seen once, and the ten largest hold 0.99%. The material was peripheral blood, obtained after pregnancy. The receptor was derived from a female donor with multiple sclerosis, enrolled in a pregnancy study. This chain connects TRBV6-5 to TRBJ2-1; the match to TRBD1 covers 7 bases. The chain's CDR3 is CASSHRGGNNEQFF. As DNA, the CDR3 is TGTGCCAGCAGTCACAGGGGTGGCAACAATGAGCAGTTCTTC.